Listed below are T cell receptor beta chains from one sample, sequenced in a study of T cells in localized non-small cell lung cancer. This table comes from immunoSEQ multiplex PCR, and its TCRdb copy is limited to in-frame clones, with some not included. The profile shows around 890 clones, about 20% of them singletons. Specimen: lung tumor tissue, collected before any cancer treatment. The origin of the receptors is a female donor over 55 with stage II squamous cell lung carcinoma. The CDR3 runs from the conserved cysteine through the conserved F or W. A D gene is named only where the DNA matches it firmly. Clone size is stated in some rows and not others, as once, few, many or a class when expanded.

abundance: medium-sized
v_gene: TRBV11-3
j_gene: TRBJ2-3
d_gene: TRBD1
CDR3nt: TGTGCCAGCAGCCAGCTAGGGACAGGGATGAGCATTGGCACAGATACGCAGTATTTT
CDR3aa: CASSQLGTGMSIGTDTQYF

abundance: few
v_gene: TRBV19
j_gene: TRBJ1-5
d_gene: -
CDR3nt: TGTGCCAGTAGTATGGCCCTGTCTAGCAATCAGCCCCAGCATTTT
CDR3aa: CASSMALSSNQPQHF

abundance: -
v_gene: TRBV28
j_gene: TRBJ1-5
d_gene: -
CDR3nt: TGTGCCAGCAGTCTCCCTCGTCAGCCCCAGCATTTT
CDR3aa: CASSLPRQPQHF

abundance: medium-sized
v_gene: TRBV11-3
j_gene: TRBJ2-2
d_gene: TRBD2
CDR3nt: TGTGCCAGCAGCTTAGGCGGTAGCGGGAGTATGAACACCGGGGAGCTGTTTTTT
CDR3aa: CASSLGGSGSMNTGELFF

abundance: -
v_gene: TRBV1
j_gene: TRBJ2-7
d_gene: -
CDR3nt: TGCGCCAGCAGCCCGACTACTAGCGGGAGTTCCCACGAGCAGTACTTC
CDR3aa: CASSPTTSGSSHEQYF

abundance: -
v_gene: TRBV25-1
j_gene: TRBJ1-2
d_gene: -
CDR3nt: TGTGCCAGCAGTGAAAGGAGGAGCTATGGCTACACCTTC
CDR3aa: CASSERRSYGYTF

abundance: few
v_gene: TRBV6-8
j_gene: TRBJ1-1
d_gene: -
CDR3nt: TGTGCCAGCTTCCCGGGACACAGGACTGAAGCTTTCTTT
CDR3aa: CASFPGHRTEAFF

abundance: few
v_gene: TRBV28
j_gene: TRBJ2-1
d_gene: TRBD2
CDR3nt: TGTGCCAGCAGTTTGGTGGGGAGGGTCAATGAGCAGTTCTTC
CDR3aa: CASSLVGRVNEQFF

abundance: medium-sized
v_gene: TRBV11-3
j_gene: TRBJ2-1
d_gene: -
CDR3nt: TGTGCCAGCAGCTTAGTCGTAGGGGGAGGGGACAATGAGCAGTTCTTC
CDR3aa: CASSLVVGGGDNEQFF

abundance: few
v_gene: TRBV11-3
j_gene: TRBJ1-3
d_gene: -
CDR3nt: TGTGCCAGCAGCTTACGGGGGAATGGAAACACCATATATTTT
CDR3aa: CASSLRGNGNTIYF

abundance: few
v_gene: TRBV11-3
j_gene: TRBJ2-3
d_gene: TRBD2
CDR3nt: TGTGCCAGCAGCCTCACTAGCGGGAGTCCAGATACGCAGTATTTT
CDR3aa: CASSLTSGSPDTQYF

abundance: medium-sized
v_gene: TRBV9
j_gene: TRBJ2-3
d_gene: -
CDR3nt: TGTGCCAGCGCGTCGATTAGCACAGATACGCAGTATTTT
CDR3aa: CASASISTDTQYF

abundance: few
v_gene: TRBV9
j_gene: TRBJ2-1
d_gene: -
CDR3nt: TGTGCCAGCAGCGTTTTATTTGGAACTGAGCAGTTCTTC
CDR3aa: CASSVLFGTEQFF

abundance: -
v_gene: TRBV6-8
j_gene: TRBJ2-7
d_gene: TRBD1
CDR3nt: TGTGCCAGCAGCCTTAGACAGGGAAGTTTTTACGAGCAGTACTTC
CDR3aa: CASSLRQGSFYEQYF

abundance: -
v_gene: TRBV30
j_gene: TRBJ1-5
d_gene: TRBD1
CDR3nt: TGTGCCTGGAGCCCACCGACAGGGGTTGGTCAGCCCCAGCATTTT
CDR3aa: CAWSPPTGVGQPQHF

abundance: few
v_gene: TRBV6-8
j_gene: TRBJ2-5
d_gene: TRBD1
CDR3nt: TGTGCCAGCAGTTACGGGGGGACAGGGTATCAAGAGACCCAGTACTTC
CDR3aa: CASSYGGTGYQETQYF

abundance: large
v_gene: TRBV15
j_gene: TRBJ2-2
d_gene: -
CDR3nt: TGTGCCACCAGCAGAGGCGGTCTGGAGGGCACCGGGGAGCTGTTTTTT
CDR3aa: CATSRGGLEGTGELFF

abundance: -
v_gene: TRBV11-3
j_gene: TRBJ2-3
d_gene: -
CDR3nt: TGTGCCAGCAGCTTGGCCGGATTCACAGATACGCAGTATTTT
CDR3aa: CASSLAGFTDTQYF

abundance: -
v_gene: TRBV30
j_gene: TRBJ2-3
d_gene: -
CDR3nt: TGTGCCTGGAGGGTCGGGCCAGATACGCAGTATTTT
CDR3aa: CAWRVGPDTQYF

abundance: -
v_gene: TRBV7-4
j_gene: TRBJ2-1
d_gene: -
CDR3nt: TGTGCCAGCAGCACCTCACCCTCCACCTACAATGAGCAGTTCTTC
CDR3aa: CASSTSPSTYNEQFF

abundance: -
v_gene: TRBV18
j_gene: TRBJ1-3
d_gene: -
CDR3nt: TGTGCCAGCTCATCAAATCCAGGGAGCTCTGGAAACACCATATATTTT
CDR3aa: CASSSNPGSSGNTIYF

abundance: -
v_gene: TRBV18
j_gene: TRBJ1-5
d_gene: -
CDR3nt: TGTGCCAGCTCACCAGAGGAGGGGCCCCAGCATTTT
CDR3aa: CASSPEEGPQHF

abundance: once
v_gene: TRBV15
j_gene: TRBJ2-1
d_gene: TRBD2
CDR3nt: TGTGCCACCAGCAGAGAGGTAGCGGGAGGGCCTGAGCAGTTCTTC
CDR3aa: CATSREVAGGPEQFF

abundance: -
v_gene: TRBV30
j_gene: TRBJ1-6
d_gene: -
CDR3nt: TGTGCCTGGAGTAGGGGCCAAGATAATTCACCCCTCCACTTT
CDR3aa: CAWSRGQDNSPLHF

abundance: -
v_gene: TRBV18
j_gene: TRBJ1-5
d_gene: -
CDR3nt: TGTGCCAGCTCACCCACCTCAGGGGCTTGGAATCAGCCCCAGCATTTT
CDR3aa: CASSPTSGAWNQPQHF

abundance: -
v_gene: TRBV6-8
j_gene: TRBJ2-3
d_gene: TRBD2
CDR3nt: TGTGCCAGCAGTTCAGCGGGGGCCGATGGGAATACGCAGTATTTT
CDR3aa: CASSSAGADGNTQYF

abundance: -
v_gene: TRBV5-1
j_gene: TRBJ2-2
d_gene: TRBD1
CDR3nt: TGCGCCAGCAGCTACTACTCCTCAGGGGGCTCGACCGGGGAGCTGTTTTTT
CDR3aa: CASSYYSSGGSTGELFF

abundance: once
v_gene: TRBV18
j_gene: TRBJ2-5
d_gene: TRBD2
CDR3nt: TGTGCCAGCTCAGAGCGGGGGGAGACCCAGTACTTC
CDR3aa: CASSERGETQYF

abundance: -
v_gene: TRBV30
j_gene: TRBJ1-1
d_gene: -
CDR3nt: TGTGCCTGGAGTCCTGACAGTAACACTGAAGCTTTCTTT
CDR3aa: CAWSPDSNTEAFF

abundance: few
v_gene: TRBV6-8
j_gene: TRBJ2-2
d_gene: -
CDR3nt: TGTGCCAGCAGTTTGTTTAACACCGGGGAGCTGTTTTTT
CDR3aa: CASSLFNTGELFF

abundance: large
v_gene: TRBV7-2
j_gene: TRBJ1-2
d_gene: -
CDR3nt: TGTGCCAGCAGCCTCGGACACATCTATGGCTACACCTTC
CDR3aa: CASSLGHIYGYTF

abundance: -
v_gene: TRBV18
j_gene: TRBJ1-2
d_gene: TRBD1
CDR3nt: TGTGCCAGCTCACCCTCAAGGGGGCTTTGGGACTACACCTTC
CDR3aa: CASSPSRGLWDYTF

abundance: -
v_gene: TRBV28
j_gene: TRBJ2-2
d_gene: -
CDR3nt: TGTGCCAGCAGTTTGGGGAATGCGAACACCGGGGAGCTGTTTTTT
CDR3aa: CASSLGNANTGELFF

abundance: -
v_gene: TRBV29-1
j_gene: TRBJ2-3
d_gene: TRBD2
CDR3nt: TGCAGCGTCGTCTTGGGGGGGTCTAGCACAGATACGCAGTATTTT
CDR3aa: CSVVLGGSSTDTQYF

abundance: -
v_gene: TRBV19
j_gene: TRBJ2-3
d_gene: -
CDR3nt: TGTGCCAGTAGTAAAGGGGAATTCACAGATACGCAGTATTTT
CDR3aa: CASSKGEFTDTQYF

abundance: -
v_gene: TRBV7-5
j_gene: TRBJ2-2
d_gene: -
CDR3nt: TGTGCCAGCAGCCGAGCCGGGACAGGGGAGAGGGAGCTGTTTTTT
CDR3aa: CASSRAGTGERELFF

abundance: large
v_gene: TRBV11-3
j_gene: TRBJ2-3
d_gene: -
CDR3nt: TGTGCCAGCAGCTTGGCGGGGGCCCTTTACACAGATACGCAGTATTTT
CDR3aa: CASSLAGALYTDTQYF

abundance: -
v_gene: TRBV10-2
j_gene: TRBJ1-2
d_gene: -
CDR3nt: TGCGCCAGCAGCGGAGCAGGCCGACCCCCTAACTATGGCTACACCTTC
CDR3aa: CASSGAGRPPNYGYTF

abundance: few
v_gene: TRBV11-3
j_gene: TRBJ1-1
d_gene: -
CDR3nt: TGTGCCAGCAGGTGGGGACATACTAACACTGAAGCTTTCTTT
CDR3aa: CASRWGHTNTEAFF

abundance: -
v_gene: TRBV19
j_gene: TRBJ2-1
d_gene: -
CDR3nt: TGTGCCAGTAGTAGCCCAGGCGGTGCCTATTACAATGAGCAGTTCTTC
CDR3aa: CASSSPGGAYYNEQFF

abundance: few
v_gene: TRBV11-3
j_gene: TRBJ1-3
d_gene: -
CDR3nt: TGTGCCAGCAGCCTCGGTGACAGGTACCGCAACACCATATATTTT
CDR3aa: CASSLGDRYRNTIYF

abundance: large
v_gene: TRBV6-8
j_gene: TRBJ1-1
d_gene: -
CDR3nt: TGTGCCAGCAGTTACCAGGCAGGCAGGAATGAAGCTTTCTTT
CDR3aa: CASSYQAGRNEAFF